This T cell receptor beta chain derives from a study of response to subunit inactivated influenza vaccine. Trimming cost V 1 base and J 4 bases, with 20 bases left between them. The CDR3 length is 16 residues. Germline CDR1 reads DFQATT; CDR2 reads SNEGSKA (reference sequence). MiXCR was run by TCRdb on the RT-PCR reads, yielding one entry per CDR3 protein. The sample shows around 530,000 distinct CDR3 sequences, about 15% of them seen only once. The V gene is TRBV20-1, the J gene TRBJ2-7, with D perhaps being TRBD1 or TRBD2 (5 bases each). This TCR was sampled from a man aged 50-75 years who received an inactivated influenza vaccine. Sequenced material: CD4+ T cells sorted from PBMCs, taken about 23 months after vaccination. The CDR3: CSARGDRDGGRYEQYF. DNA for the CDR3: TGCAGTGCTAGAGGGGACCGGGATGGTGGCAGGTACGAGCAGTACTTC.